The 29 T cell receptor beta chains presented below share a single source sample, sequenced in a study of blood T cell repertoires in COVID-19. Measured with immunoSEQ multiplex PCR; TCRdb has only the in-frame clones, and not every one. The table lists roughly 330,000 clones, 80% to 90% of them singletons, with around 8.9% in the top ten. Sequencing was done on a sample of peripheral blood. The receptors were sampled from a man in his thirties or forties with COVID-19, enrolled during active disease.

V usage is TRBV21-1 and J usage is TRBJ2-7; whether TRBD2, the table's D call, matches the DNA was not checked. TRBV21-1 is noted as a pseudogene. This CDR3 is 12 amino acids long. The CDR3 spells CASSKVPGSQYF. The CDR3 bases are TGTGCCAGCAGCAAAGTGCCGGGGTCACAGTACTTC.

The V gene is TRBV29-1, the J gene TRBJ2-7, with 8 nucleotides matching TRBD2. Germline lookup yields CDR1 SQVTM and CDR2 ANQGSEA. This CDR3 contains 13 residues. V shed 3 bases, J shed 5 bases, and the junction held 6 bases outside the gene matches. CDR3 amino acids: CSVEGLGRDEQYF. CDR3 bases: TGCAGCGTTGAGGGACTAGGACGGGACGAGCAGTACTTC.

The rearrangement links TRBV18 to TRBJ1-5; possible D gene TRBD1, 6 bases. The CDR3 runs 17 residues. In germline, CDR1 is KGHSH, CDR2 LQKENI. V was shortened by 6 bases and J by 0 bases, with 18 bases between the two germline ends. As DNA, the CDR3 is TGTGCCAGCTCCCAGGAGATACAGGGCAATAGCAATCAGCCCCAGCATTTT. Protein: CASSQEIQGNSNQPQHF.

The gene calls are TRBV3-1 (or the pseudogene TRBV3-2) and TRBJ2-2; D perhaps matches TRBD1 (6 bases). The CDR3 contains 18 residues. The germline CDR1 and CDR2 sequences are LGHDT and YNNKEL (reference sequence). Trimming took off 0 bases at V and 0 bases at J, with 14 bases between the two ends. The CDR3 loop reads CASSQEGMGASNTGELFF. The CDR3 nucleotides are TGTGCCAGCAGCCAAGAAGGTATGGGGGCTTCGAACACCGGGGAGCTGTTTTTT.

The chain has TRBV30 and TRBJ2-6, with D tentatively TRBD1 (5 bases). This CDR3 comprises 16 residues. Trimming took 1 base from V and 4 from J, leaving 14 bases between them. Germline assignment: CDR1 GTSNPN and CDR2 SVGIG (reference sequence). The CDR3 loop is CAWSGLRVSGANVLTF. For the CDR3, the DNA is TGTGCCTGGAGTGGGCTCAGGGTATCCGGGGCCAACGTCCTGACTTTC.

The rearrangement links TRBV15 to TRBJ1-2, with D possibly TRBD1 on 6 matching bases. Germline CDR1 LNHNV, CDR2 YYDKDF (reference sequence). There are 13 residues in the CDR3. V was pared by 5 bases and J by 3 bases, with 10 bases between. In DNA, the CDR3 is TGTGCCACCAGCTACAGGGACCACTATGGCTACACCTTC. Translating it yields CATSYRDHYGYTF.

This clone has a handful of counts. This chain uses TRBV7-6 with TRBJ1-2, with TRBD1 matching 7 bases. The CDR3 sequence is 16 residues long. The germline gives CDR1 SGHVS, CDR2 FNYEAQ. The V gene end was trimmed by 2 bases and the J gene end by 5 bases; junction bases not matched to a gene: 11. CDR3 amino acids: CASSLKFTGDTYGYTF. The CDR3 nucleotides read TGTGCCAGCAGCTTAAAGTTTACAGGGGACACGTATGGCTACACCTTC.

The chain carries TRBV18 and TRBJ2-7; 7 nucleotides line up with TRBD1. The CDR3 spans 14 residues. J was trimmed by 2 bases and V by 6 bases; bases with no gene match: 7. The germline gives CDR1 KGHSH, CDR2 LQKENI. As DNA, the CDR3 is TGTGCCAGCTCCCTCAGGACAGGAACCTACGAGCAGTACTTC. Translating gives CASSLRTGTYEQYF.

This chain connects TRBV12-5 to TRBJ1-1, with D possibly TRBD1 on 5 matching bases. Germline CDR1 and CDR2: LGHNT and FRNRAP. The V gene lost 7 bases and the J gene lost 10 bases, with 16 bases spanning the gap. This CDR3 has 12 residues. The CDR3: CASAWGSGGAFF. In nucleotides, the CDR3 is TGTGCTAGTGCTTGGGGCTCCGGGGGAGCTTTCTTT.

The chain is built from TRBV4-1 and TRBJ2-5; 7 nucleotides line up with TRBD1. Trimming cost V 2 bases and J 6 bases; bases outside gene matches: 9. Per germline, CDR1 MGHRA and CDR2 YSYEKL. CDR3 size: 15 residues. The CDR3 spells CASSQSLPQGQTQYF. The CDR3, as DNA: TGCGCCAGCAGCCAAAGTCTACCACAGGGGCAGACCCAGTACTTC.

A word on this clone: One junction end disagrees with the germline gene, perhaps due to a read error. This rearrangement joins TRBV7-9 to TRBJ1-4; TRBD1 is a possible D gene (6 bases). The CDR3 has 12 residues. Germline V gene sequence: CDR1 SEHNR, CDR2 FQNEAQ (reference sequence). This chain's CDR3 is CASSFPGGQLSF. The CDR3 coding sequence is TGTGCCAGCAGTTTTCCGGGGGGGCAACTCTCTTTT.

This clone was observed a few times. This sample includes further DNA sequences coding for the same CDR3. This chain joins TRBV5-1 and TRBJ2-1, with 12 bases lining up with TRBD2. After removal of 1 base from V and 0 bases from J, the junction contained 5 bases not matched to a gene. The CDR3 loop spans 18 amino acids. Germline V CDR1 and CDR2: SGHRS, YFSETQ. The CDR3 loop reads CASSLTSGGPSSYNEQFF. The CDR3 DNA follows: TGCGCCAGCAGCTTGACTAGCGGGGGGCCGAGCTCCTACAATGAGCAGTTCTTC. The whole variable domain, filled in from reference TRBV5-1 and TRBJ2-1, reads KAGVTQTPRYLIKTRGQQVTLSCSPISGHRSVSWYQQTPGQGLQFLFEYFSETQRNKGNFPGRFSGRQFSNSRSEMNVSTLELGDSALYLCASSLTSGGPSSYNEQFFGPGTRLTVL.

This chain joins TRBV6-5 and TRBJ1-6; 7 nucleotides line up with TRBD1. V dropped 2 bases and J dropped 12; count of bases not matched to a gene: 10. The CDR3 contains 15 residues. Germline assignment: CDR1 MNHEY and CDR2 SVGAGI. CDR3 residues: CASSYRIQGDEPLHF. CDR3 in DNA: TGTGCCAGCAGTTACAGGATCCAGGGGGATGAACCCCTCCACTTT.

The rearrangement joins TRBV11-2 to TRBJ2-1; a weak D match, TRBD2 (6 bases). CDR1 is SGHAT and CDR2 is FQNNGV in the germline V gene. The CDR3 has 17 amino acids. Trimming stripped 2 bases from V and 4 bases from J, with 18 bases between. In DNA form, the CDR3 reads TGTGCCAGCAGCTTACTTGGGGCGGGATACGCATACAATGAGCAGTTCTTC. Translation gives CASSLLGAGYAYNEQFF.

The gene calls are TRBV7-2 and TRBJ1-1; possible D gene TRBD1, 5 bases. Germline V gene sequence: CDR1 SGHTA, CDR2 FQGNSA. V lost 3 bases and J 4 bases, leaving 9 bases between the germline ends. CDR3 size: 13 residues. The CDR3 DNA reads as TGTGCCAGCAGCTTCTGGGGGGGCACTGAAGCTTTCTTT. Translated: CASSFWGGTEAFF.

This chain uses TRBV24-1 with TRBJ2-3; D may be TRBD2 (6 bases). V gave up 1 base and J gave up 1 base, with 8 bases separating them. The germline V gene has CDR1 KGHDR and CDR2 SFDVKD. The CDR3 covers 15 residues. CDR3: CATSDFGGGTDTQYF. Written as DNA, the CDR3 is TGTGCCACCAGTGATTTTGGAGGGGGCACAGATACGCAGTATTTT.

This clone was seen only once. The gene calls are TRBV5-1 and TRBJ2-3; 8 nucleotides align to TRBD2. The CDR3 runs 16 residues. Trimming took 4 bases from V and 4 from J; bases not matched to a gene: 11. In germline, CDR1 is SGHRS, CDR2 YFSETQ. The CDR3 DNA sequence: TGCGCCAGCAGCCCGTGGGCTAGCGGGCGGGCAGATACGCAGTATTTT. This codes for CASSPWASGRADTQYF.

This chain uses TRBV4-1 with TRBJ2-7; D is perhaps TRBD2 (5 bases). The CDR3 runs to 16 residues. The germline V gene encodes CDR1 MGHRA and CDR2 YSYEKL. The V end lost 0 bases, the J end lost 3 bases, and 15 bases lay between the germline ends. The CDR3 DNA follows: TGCGCCAGCAGCCAAGATTCGAGGGCTCTTAACTACGAGCAGTACTTC. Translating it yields CASSQDSRALNYEQYF.

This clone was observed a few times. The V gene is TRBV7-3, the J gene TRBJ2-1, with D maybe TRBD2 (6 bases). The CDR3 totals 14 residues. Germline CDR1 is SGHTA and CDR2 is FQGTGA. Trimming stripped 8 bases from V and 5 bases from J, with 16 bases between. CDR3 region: CASRTVGGHNEQFF. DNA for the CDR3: TGTGCCAGCCGGACGGTGGGAGGCCACAATGAGCAGTTCTTC.

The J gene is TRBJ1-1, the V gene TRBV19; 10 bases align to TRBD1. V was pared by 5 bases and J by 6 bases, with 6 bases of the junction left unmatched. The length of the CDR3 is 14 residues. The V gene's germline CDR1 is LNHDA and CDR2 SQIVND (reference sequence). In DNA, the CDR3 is TGTGCCAGTAGTCCCGGGACAGGGGTGTCTGAAGCTTTCTTT. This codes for CASSPGTGVSEAFF.

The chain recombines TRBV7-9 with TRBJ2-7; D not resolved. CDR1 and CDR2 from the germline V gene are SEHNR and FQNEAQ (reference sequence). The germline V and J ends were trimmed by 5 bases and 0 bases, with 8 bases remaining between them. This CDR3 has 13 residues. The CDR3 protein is CASSQTPSYEQYF. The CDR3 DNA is TGTGCCAGCAGCCAGACACCCTCCTACGAGCAGTACTTC.

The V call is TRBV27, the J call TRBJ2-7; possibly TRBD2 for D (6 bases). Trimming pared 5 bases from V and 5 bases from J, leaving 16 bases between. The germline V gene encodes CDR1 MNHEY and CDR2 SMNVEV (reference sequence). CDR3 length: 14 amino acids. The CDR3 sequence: CASSSARGGHEQYF. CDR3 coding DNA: TGTGCCAGCAGTAGCGCGCGGGGTGGCCACGAGCAGTACTTC.

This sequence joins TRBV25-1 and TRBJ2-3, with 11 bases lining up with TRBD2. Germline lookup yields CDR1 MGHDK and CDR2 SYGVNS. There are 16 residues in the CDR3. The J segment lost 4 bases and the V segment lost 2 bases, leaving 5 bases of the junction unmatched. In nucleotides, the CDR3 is TGTGCCAGCAGTGAAGGTAGCGGGAGGGCGGCAGATACGCAGTATTTT. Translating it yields CASSEGSGRAADTQYF.

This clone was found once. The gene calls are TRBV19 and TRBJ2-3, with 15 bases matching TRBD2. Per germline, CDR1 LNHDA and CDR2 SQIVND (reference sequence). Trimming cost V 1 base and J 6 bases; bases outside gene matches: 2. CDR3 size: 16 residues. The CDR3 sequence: CASSIGGTSGRDTQYF. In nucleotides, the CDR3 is TGTGCCAGTAGTATAGGTGGGACTAGCGGGAGGGATACGCAGTATTTT.

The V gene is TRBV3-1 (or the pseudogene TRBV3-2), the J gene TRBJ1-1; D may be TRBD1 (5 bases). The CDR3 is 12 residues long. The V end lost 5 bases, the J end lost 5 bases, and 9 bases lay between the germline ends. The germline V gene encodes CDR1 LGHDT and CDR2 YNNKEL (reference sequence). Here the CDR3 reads CASSFQGTEAFF. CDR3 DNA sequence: TGTGCCAGCAGCTTCCAGGGAACTGAAGCTTTCTTT.

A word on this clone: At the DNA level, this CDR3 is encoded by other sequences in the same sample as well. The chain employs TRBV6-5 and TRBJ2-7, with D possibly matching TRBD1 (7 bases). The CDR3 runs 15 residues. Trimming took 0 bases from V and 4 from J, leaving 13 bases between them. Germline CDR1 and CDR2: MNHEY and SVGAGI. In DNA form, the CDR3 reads TGTGCCAGCAGTTACTCCGGCAGGGGGACTTACGAGCAGTACTTC. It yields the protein CASSYSGRGTYEQYF.

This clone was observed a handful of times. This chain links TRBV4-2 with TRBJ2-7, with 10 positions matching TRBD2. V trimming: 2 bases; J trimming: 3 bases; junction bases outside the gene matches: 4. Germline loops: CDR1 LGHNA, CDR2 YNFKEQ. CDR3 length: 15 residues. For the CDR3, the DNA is TGTGCCAGCAGCCAACGGACTAGCGGATTCTACGAGCAGTACTTC. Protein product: CASSQRTSGFYEQYF.

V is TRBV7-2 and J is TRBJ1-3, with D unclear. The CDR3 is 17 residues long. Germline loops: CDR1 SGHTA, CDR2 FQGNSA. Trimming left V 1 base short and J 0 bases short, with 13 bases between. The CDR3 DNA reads TGTGCCAGCAGCTTAGAAGAGAGGCTCCACTCTGGAAACACCATATATTTT. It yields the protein CASSLEERLHSGNTIYF.

The DNA for the CDR3 is TGTGCCAGCAGCAGATATTCTGGGGCTACTCAGCCCCAGCATTTT. The encoded protein is CASSRYSGATQPQHF. The chain has TRBV11-2 and TRBJ1-5, with a tentative D call TRBD1 (5 bases). V lost 5 bases to trimming and J lost 6 bases, with 17 bases between them. In germline, CDR1 is SGHAT, CDR2 FQNNGV. CDR3 length: 15 amino acids.